These 26 T cell receptor beta chains originate from one sample sequenced in a study of cytomegalovirus exposure and HLA in healthy donors. With 60 Vbeta and 13 Jbeta primers, the PCR was carried out. Profiling relied on immunoSEQ multiplex PCR, and the TCRdb table lists in-frame clones only, not all of them. The sample includes 210,000 or so clones, about 75% seen only once; the top ten take around 1.8%. Sequenced material: PBMCs. These TCRs come from a man aged 18 to 29 in good health and CMV-seronegative.

The rearrangement links TRBV13 to TRBJ1-1; D is uncertain. The CDR3 consists of 14 residues. V lost 4 bases, J lost 7 bases, and 16 bases lay in between. Germline V gene sequence: CDR1 PRHDT, CDR2 FYEKMQ (reference sequence). The CDR3 is CASSSPLGRSEAFF. The CDR3 DNA reads as TGTGCCAGCAGCTCACCCTTAGGTCGGAGTGAAGCTTTCTTT.

This clone was picked up a small number of times. V is TRBV6-6 and J is TRBJ2-3, with 7 bases identical to TRBD2. This CDR3 contains 15 residues. Germline values: CDR1 MNHNY, CDR2 SVGAGI (reference sequence). J lost 6 bases, V lost 1 base, and 7 bases had no gene match. CDR3 coding DNA: TGTGCCAGCAGTTACTTGGCGGGGGATGGCGATACGCAGTATTTT. Protein product: CASSYLAGDGDTQYF.

Comments on this clone: Other DNA sequences in this specimen translate into the identical CDR3. The chain joins TRBV27 to TRBJ2-1, with 7 bases that match TRBD1. V shed 6 bases and J 7 bases; nucleotides not matched to a gene: 3. The CDR3 is made up of 12 amino acids. In germline, CDR1 is MNHEY, CDR2 SMNVEV (reference sequence). The CDR3 sequence is CASSLTGNEQFF. CDR3 nucleotide sequence: TGTGCCAGCAGCCTGACAGGGAATGAGCAGTTCTTC.

The chain employs TRBV20-1 and TRBJ2-7; 7 positions agree with TRBD1. Germline CDR1 and CDR2: DFQATT and SNEGSKA (reference sequence). The junction had 2 bases not matched to a gene; V was cut back by 4 bases and J by 5 bases. The CDR3 extends over 11 amino acids. The CDR3 DNA is TGCAGTGCTAATACAGGGGACGAGCAGTACTTC. Translation: CSANTGDEQYF.

This clone was picked up a small number of times. This chain joins TRBV7-2 and TRBJ2-2; the match to TRBD2 covers 8 bases. Trimming removed 1 base from V and 5 bases from J; junction bases left unmatched: 0. CDR3 size: 14 residues. Germline V CDR1 and CDR2: SGHTA, FQGNSA. The CDR3 loop reads CASSLVAGTGELFF. CDR3 DNA sequence: TGTGCCAGCAGCTTAGTAGCGGGGACCGGGGAGCTGTTTTTT.

The chain joins TRBV6-5 to TRBJ2-3; 8 bases are shared with TRBD1. Germline CDR1 and CDR2: MNHEY and SVGAGI. Unmatched junction bases numbered 4, after V lost 5 bases and J lost 0 bases. This CDR3 contains 15 residues. The CDR3 reads CASSRTGMSTDTQYF. CDR3 in DNA: TGTGCCAGCAGTAGGACAGGGATGAGCACAGATACGCAGTATTTT.

This clone was detected a few times. The CDR3 bases are TGTGCCAGCAGCTTATTCCGGCAGGGCAGTCAGCCCCAGCATTTT. Amino acid sequence: CASSLFRQGSQPQHF. The chain has TRBV7-2 and TRBJ1-5; possible D gene TRBD1, 5 bases. In germline, CDR1 is SGHTA, CDR2 FQGNSA. The ends were cut back, 2 bases at V and 6 bases at J, with 14 bases in the middle. The CDR3 length is 15 residues.

With regard to this clone: This sample includes further DNA sequences coding for the same CDR3. The genes are TRBV9 and TRBJ2-3; 10 bases map to TRBD2. The CDR3 length is 16 residues. V lost 0 bases and J lost 3; bases outside the gene matches: 4. Germline loops: CDR1 SGDLS, CDR2 YYNGEE. The CDR3 region is CASSVGASGGTDTQYF. DNA for the CDR3: TGTGCCAGCAGCGTAGGGGCTAGCGGGGGAACAGATACGCAGTATTTT.

This chain links TRBV5-1 with TRBJ1-5; D may be TRBD1 (5 bases). The germline V gene encodes CDR1 SGHRS and CDR2 YFSETQ. CDR3 length: 15 residues. The V and J ends lost 4 bases and 1 base respectively, with 12 bases between them. CDR3 loop: CASSPGQESNQPQHF. CDR3 in DNA: TGCGCCAGCAGCCCCGGACAAGAAAGCAATCAGCCCCAGCATTTT.

This chain connects TRBV29-1 to TRBJ2-1, with D possibly TRBD1 on 5 matching bases. Germline lookup yields CDR1 SQVTM and CDR2 ANQGSEA. CDR3 length: 12 amino acids. V was cut by 3 bases and J by 9 bases, with 12 bases left in between. Here the CDR3 DNA reads TGCAGCGTTGATCAGGGTCACCGTGAGCAGTTCTTC. This sequence encodes CSVDQGHREQFF.

V usage is TRBV7-2 and J usage is TRBJ2-5; 10 nucleotides line up with TRBD2. The CDR3 sequence is 17 residues long. The V segment lost 2 bases and the J segment 3 bases; nucleotides outside the gene matches: 9. In germline, CDR1 is SGHTA, CDR2 FQGNSA. CDR3 amino acids: CASSLRSGGAYEETQYF. The CDR3 region has the DNA TGTGCCAGCAGCTTAAGAAGCGGGGGGGCATACGAAGAGACCCAGTACTTC.

This clone was seen a few times. The chain is built from TRBV6-1 and TRBJ2-7, with TRBD1 matching over 12 bases. This CDR3 comprises 15 residues. The V segment lost 7 bases and the J segment 3 bases; nucleotides outside the gene matches: 7. CDR1 is MNHNS and CDR2 is SASEGT in the germline V gene. The CDR3 loop reads CASMAGTGGYYEQYF. CDR3 nucleotides: TGTGCCAGCATGGCCGGGACAGGGGGCTACTACGAGCAGTACTTC.

The rearrangement uses TRBV29-1 and TRBJ2-7, with 10 bases identical to TRBD1. CDR3 length equals 11 residues. The germline V gene encodes CDR1 SQVTM and CDR2 ANQGSEA. DNA for the CDR3: TGCAGGGGACAGGGGATCGACGAGCAGTACTTC. It translates to CRGQGIDEQYF.

This clone appeared a single time. V gene TRBV19 combines with J gene TRBJ2-1, with 11 bases matching TRBD2. CDR3 length: 14 residues. After removal of 8 bases from V and 10 bases from J, the junction contained 10 bases not matched to a gene. Germline CDR1 LNHDA, CDR2 SQIVND (reference sequence). CDR3 DNA: TGTGCCAGTGCCGGGACTAGCGGTTTACGGGAGCAGTTCTTC. Protein product: CASAGTSGLREQFF.

The chain joins TRBV18 to TRBJ2-2; 10 bases line up with TRBD1. After removal of 4 bases from V and 4 bases from J, the junction contained 12 bases not matched to a gene. Germline V gives CDR1 KGHSH, CDR2 LQKENI. This CDR3 is built from 18 residues. CDR3 sequence: CASSRWDRGLRGTGELFF. The CDR3, as DNA: TGTGCCAGCTCACGCTGGGACAGGGGACTCCGGGGCACCGGGGAGCTGTTTTTT. The full variable domain, completed using reference TRBV18 and TRBJ2-2, is NAGVMQNPRHLVRRRGQEARLRCSPMKGHSHVYWYRQLPEEGLKFMVYLQKENIIDESGMPKERFSAEFPKEGPSILRIQQVVRGDSAAYFCASSRWDRGLRGTGELFFGEGSRLTVL.

The chain uses TRBV7-9 and TRBJ1-2; 7 bases line up with TRBD1. The CDR3 totals 16 residues. The germline V gene encodes CDR1 SEHNR and CDR2 FQNEAQ (reference sequence). V was clipped by 1 base and J by 6 bases; unmatched bases: 11. CDR3 sequence: CASSLGDRIRLDGYTF. DNA for the CDR3: TGTGCCAGCAGCTTAGGGGACAGAATAAGACTTGATGGCTACACCTTC.

This clone was seen once. Other nucleotide sequences in the sample specify the same CDR3. The CDR3: CASSLVGQGTDTQYF. As DNA, the CDR3 is TGCGCCAGCAGCTTGGTGGGGCAGGGGACAGATACGCAGTATTTT. The chain couples TRBV5-1 to TRBJ2-3; TRBD1 is a possible D gene (6 bases). The CDR3 loop spans 15 amino acids. Germline lookup yields CDR1 SGHRS and CDR2 YFSETQ. Trimming removed 0 bases from V and 3 bases from J, with 11 bases in between. The complete variable domain, with remaining parts taken from reference TRBV5-1 and TRBJ2-3, reads KAGVTQTPRYLIKTRGQQVTLSCSPISGHRSVSWYQQTPGQGLQFLFEYFSETQRNKGNFPGRFSGRQFSNSRSEMNVSTLELGDSALYLCASSLVGQGTDTQYFGPGTRLTVL.

The chain employs TRBV6-1 and TRBJ2-1; 10 nucleotides line up with TRBD1. V shed 4 bases and J 4 bases; nucleotides not matched to a gene: 7. The V gene's germline CDR1 is MNHNS and CDR2 SASEGT. The length of the CDR3 is 16 residues. Here the CDR3 reads CASSVGGTGVYNEQFF. The CDR3 DNA is TGTGCCAGCAGTGTGGGGGGGACAGGGGTTTACAATGAGCAGTTCTTC.

The CDR3 here is CASSKEVDSSSTDTQYF. CDR3 in DNA: TGTGCCAGCAGCAAAGAGGTCGACAGTTCTAGCACAGATACGCAGTATTTT. J is TRBJ2-3 and V is TRBV7-9, with D tentatively TRBD1 (5 bases). V lost 5 bases to trimming and J lost 0 bases, with 18 bases between them. This CDR3 contains 17 residues. From germline, CDR1 is SEHNR and CDR2 FQNEAQ (reference sequence).

V and J are TRBV6-5 and TRBJ2-1, with 8 positions matching TRBD1. The CDR3 length is 15 residues. CDR1 is MNHEY and CDR2 is SVGAGI in the germline V gene. J was trimmed by 9 bases and V by 4 bases; bases with no gene match: 11. Written as DNA, the CDR3 is TGTGCCAGCAGTTCATCAGGGGGCGCAAGGGGTGAGCAGTTCTTC. Its translation: CASSSSGGARGEQFF.

A few counts support this clone. This chain uses TRBV5-8 with TRBJ2-7; perhaps TRBD1 as D (5 bases). Germline V gene lookup returns CDR1 SGHTS and CDR2 YDEGEE. The CDR3 is 18 amino acids. With 0 bases removed from V and 1 base from J, the gap between germline ends came to 20 bases. In DNA form, the CDR3 reads TGTGCCAGCAGCTTGGGGATCTTCCGGGCCAAGGGGTCCTACGAGCAGTACTTC. Its protein is CASSLGIFRAKGSYEQYF.

On this clone: At one end, the junction sequence differs from germline, possibly due to a read error. The chain joins TRBV7-9 to TRBJ2-5; the match to TRBD1 covers 10 bases. CDR1 is SEHNR and CDR2 is FQNEAQ in the germline V gene (reference sequence). The CDR3 totals 14 residues. The CDR3 region is CSSSFGTGVETQYF. In nucleotides, the CDR3 is TGTTCCAGCAGCTTCGGGACAGGGGTAGAGACCCAGTACTTC.

The chain employs TRBV10-3 and TRBJ2-7; weak D call: TRBD1 (5 bases). Trimming removed 8 bases from V and 2 bases from J, with 13 bases in between. The CDR3 spans 13 residues. CDR1 ENHRY and CDR2 SYGVKD come from the germline V gene. The chain's CDR3 is CAIGAESTYEQYF. The CDR3 DNA follows: TGTGCCATCGGGGCAGAGTCAACCTACGAGCAGTACTTC.

The V call is TRBV4-3, the J call TRBJ1-2; possibly TRBD1 for D (5 bases). With 4 bases removed from V and 4 bases from J, the gap between germline ends came to 16 bases. The CDR3 sequence is 15 residues long. Germline lookup yields CDR1 LGHNA and CDR2 YSLEER. CDR3 coding DNA: TGCGCCAGCAGCCCTTCCCCTACAGGTGCCTATGGCTACACCTTC. Residues: CASSPSPTGAYGYTF.

This chain joins TRBV2 and TRBJ2-7; tentatively, D is TRBD1 (5 bases). Germline V gives CDR1 SNHLY, CDR2 FYNNEI. CDR3 length equals 14 residues. The V gene lost 6 bases and the J gene lost 2 bases, with 14 bases spanning the gap. The CDR3 DNA reads TGTGCCAGCAGCCCTCAGGGTGGGGCCTACGAGCAGTACTTC. Translated, it gives CASSPQGGAYEQYF. Using reference TRBV2 and TRBJ2-7 for the parts outside the CDR3, the full variable domain is EPEVTQTPSHQVTQMGQEVILRCVPISNHLYFYWYRQILGQKVEFLVSFYNNEISEKSEIFDDQFSVERPDGSNFTLKIRSTKLEDSAMYFCASSPQGGAYEQYFGPGTRLTVT.

The chain combines TRBV6-5 with TRBJ1-1; D possibly corresponds to TRBD1 (6 bases). Germline assignment: CDR1 MNHEY and CDR2 SVGAGI. V dropped 4 bases and J dropped 0 bases, with 12 bases sitting between them. The CDR3 totals 15 residues. The CDR3 loop reads CASSWGLGLNTEAFF. The CDR3 bases are TGTGCCAGCAGTTGGGGGCTCGGCCTGAACACTGAAGCTTTCTTT.